One and the same sample provided the 4 T cell receptor beta chains below, sequenced in a study of cytomegalovirus exposure and HLA in healthy donors. Primers for the PCR totalled 60 Vbeta and 13 Jbeta. Sequencing was performed with immunoSEQ multiplex PCR; in TCRdb, only in-frame clones are kept and a portion is missing. The table shows approximately 120,000 clones, with roughly 76% occurring only once. Sample: PBMCs. The receptors were gathered from a woman aged 45-60 years in good health and CMV-seropositive.

The chain recombines TRBV6-5 with TRBJ1-4; D is uncertain. This CDR3 is 15 amino acids long. The V and J ends lost 2 bases and 2 bases respectively, with 9 bases between them. Per the germline V gene, CDR1 is MNHEY and CDR2 is SVGAGI. Here the CDR3 DNA reads TGTGCCAGCAGTTACGCCCCGGAGACTAATGAAAAACTGTTTTTT. As protein: CASSYAPETNEKLFF.

This clone was picked up a small number of times. This chain links TRBV7-8 with TRBJ2-3; TRBD2 aligns across 8 bases. Germline CDR1 SGHVS, CDR2 FQNEAQ. This CDR3 is 18 amino acids long. V was pared by 1 base and J by 4 bases, with 13 bases of the junction left unmatched. CDR3 DNA sequence: TGTGCCAGCAGCTTAGGGGTCCTCGGGAGGGCGAGTGCAGATACGCAGTATTTT. As protein: CASSLGVLGRASADTQYF. Full variable domain (outside the CDR3, taken from reference TRBV7-8 and TRBJ2-3): GAGVSQSPRYKVAKRGQDVALRCDPISGHVSLFWYQQALGQGPEFLTYFQNEAQLDKSGLPSDRFFAERPEGSVSTLKIQRTQQEDSAVYLCASSLGVLGRASADTQYFGPGTRLTVL.

The chain joins TRBV5-1 to TRBJ1-4, with 10 bases that match TRBD1. Germline V gives CDR1 SGHRS, CDR2 YFSETQ. This CDR3 is 15 amino acids long. The V and J ends lost 3 bases and 5 bases, in that order; junction bases with no gene match: 4. The CDR3: CASSSPGQGNEKLFF. The CDR3 region has the DNA TGCGCCAGCAGCTCACCGGGACAGGGGAATGAAAAACTGTTTTTT.

Only one count was recorded for this clone. This chain connects TRBV6-5 to TRBJ2-1; no reliable D call. V lost 5 bases and J 4 bases, leaving 12 bases between the germline ends. CDR1 is MNHEY and CDR2 is SVGAGI in the germline V gene. The CDR3 spans 14 residues. The CDR3 coding sequence is TGTGCCAGCAGTCCCGACCGAGGATACAATGAGCAGTTCTTC. Its protein product is CASSPDRGYNEQFF.